The 12 T cell receptor beta chains given below trace back to one sample, sequenced in a study of shared clonotypes between healthy human individuals. CD45RO negativity and positive selection for CCR7 defined naive CD8 cells, a population that excluded terminally differentiated effector memory CD45RA+ cells. Produced via immunoSEQ multiplex PCR; TCRdb's table is partial and in-frame only. This sample has around 2,000,000 clones, with about 93% found just once. Sequenced material: naive CD8+ T cells from PBMCs. Every receptor here comes from a young man in good health. Some clones in this sample may be carry-over from other donors' samples.

This chain uses TRBV7-9 with TRBJ2-2, with D possibly matching TRBD1 (5 bases). This CDR3 is built from 12 residues. V lost 6 bases and J lost 8, with 10 bases in between. The germline gives CDR1 SEHNR, CDR2 FQNEAQ (reference sequence). The CDR3, as DNA: TGTGCCAGCAGACGAGCAGGGGGGGAGCTGTTTTTT. Translated, it gives CASRRAGGELFF.

The chain has TRBV7-3 and TRBJ2-7; 8 nucleotides line up with TRBD1. The CDR3 is 15 residues long. Per germline, CDR1 SGHTA and CDR2 FQGTGA. The trim removed 5 bases at V and 2 bases at J, leaving 8 bases unmatched. CDR3 amino acids: CASSPTGGYPYEQYF. Here the CDR3 DNA reads TGTGCCAGCAGCCCAACAGGGGGTTATCCCTACGAGCAGTACTTC.

CDR3 sequence: CASSQYLEPRRLAGTDTQYF. CDR3 coding DNA: TGCGCCAGCAGCCAATATCTTGAGCCTCGTAGGCTAGCTGGCACAGATACGCAGTATTTT. This chain uses TRBV4-1 with TRBJ2-3; D is possibly TRBD2 (5 bases). The CDR3 spans 20 residues. The V gene lost 2 bases and the J gene lost 1 base, with 25 bases spanning the gap. Looked up from germline, CDR1 is MGHRA and CDR2 is YSYEKL.

The chain uses TRBV28 and TRBJ1-3; the D gene is possibly TRBD1 (5 bases). Germline V gene sequence: CDR1 MDHEN, CDR2 SYDVKM. The CDR3 consists of 14 residues. Trimming took 3 bases from V and 3 from J, leaving 9 bases between them. The CDR3 sequence is CASSFQGFGNTIYF. As DNA, the CDR3 is TGTGCCAGCAGTTTTCAGGGCTTTGGAAACACCATATATTTT.

The CDR3 sequence is CATSRERDKGTEQFF. DNA of the CDR3: TGTGCCACCAGCAGAGAGCGGGATAAGGGGACTGAGCAGTTCTTC. The chain carries TRBV15 and TRBJ2-1; TRBD2 might be the D (6 bases). From germline, CDR1 is LNHNV and CDR2 YYDKDF (reference sequence). The CDR3 length is 15 residues. V was pared by 0 bases and J by 9 bases, with 15 bases between.

The chain joins TRBV4-2 to TRBJ2-6; TRBD2 matches at 12 bases. Germline V CDR1 and CDR2: LGHNA, YNFKEQ. The CDR3 is 20 amino acids. J lost 0 bases, V lost 3 bases, and 9 bases had no gene match. The CDR3 region is CASSHTAGTSGPSGANVLTF. CDR3 nucleotides: TGTGCCAGCAGCCACACAGCCGGGACTAGCGGGCCCTCTGGGGCCAACGTCCTGACTTTC.

This clone was seen only once. The chain recombines TRBV27 with TRBJ2-7; D could derive from TRBD1 or TRBD2 (6 bases each). Germline V lookup: CDR1 MNHEY, CDR2 SMNVEV (reference sequence). The length of the CDR3 is 16 residues. V was cut by 0 bases and J by 3 bases, with 15 bases left in between. The CDR3 bases are TGTGCCAGCAGTTTATCGGAGGGGGACCGGGGCTACGAGCAGTACTTC. This translates into CASSLSEGDRGYEQYF.

This rearrangement joins TRBV5-1 to TRBJ2-7; the D gene is possibly TRBD1 (6 bases). The germline V gene encodes CDR1 SGHRS and CDR2 YFSETQ. Trimming cost V 4 bases and J 6 bases, with 20 bases left between them. There are 15 residues in the CDR3. This CDR3 is CASSDATGYGVEQYF. The CDR3 DNA sequence: TGCGCCAGCAGCGACGCCACAGGGTATGGGGTCGAGCAGTACTTC.

As concerns this clone: This sample also contains other DNA sequences that code for the same CDR3. This chain uses TRBV27 with TRBJ1-1; no firm D call. CDR1 and CDR2 (germline): MNHEY, SMNVEV (reference sequence). V was pared by 3 bases and J by 2 bases, with 7 bases between. This CDR3 spans 13 amino acids. The CDR3 DNA sequence: TGTGCCAGCAGTTTGACATCAAACACTGAAGCTTTCTTT. The encoded protein is CASSLTSNTEAFF.

The chain combines TRBV19 with TRBJ2-7, with 7 bases that match TRBD2. V was clipped by 1 base and J by 3 bases; unmatched bases: 9. In germline, CDR1 is LNHDA, CDR2 SQIVND (reference sequence). The CDR3 runs to 16 residues. CDR3 coding DNA: TGTGCCAGTAGTATAGGCGGCGGGAGTCTCGTCTACGAGCAGTACTTC. It is translated as CASSIGGGSLVYEQYF. Complete variable domain (other parts from reference TRBV19 and TRBJ2-7): DGGITQSPKYLFRKEGQNVTLSCEQNLNHDAMYWYRQDPGQGLRLIYYSQIVNDFQKGDIAEGYSVSREKKESFPLTVTSAQKNPTAFYLCASSIGGGSLVYEQYFGPGTRLTVT.

CDR3 loop: CASSPRGWGTANNEQFF. In nucleotides, the CDR3 is TGTGCCAGCAGCCCCCGGGGATGGGGGACAGCCAACAATGAGCAGTTCTTC. The V gene is TRBV9, the J gene TRBJ2-1; 7 bases are a match to TRBD1. Trimming at V came to 4 bases and at J to 5 bases, leaving 15 bases not matched to a gene. The CDR3 sequence is 17 residues long. CDR1 and CDR2 (germline): SGDLS, YYNGEE.

This sequence joins TRBV28 and TRBJ2-7; D gene ambiguous. The CDR3 has 13 residues. The germline CDR1 and CDR2 sequences are MDHEN and SYDVKM. Trimming took 2 bases from V and 3 from J, leaving 8 bases between them. The CDR3 spells CASSLIRSYEQYF. CDR3 DNA: TGTGCCAGCAGTTTAATCCGGAGCTACGAGCAGTACTTC.